The 26 T cell receptor beta chains presented below share a single source sample, sequenced in a study of blood T cell repertoires in COVID-19. Clones were sequenced by immunoSEQ multiplex PCR, and TCRdb holds only the in-frame ones, with some missing. The sample comprises 200,000 or so clones, approximately 86% of which are singletons, and 2.1% rests with the top ten. The material sequenced was peripheral blood. These receptor sequences come from a man in his 70s with active or convalescent COVID-19.

This rearrangement joins TRBV19 to TRBJ2-5; maybe TRBD2 (7 bases). The length of the CDR3 is 14 residues. Trimming left V 6 bases short and J 2 bases short, with 13 bases between. CDR1 and CDR2 (germline): LNHDA, SQIVND (reference sequence). The CDR3 sequence: CASSEGGGQETQYF. The CDR3 DNA reads TGTGCCAGTAGCGAAGGGGGGGGACAAGAGACCCAGTACTTC.

In DNA form, the CDR3 reads TGTGCCAGCAAGCGCAGGGGGCGTGCGGGGGAGACCCAGTACTTC. Translated, it gives CASKRRGRAGETQYF. The chain employs TRBV7-2 and TRBJ2-5; 8 bases are a match to TRBD1. The CDR3 extends over 15 amino acids. V lost 7 bases to trimming and J lost 5 bases; unmatched junction nucleotides: 12. Looked up from germline, CDR1 is SGHTA and CDR2 is FQGNSA.

The rearrangement joins TRBV5-5 to TRBJ2-2; 10 nucleotides align to TRBD1. The V gene end was trimmed by 4 bases and the J gene end by 7 bases; junction bases not matched to a gene: 10. CDR1 and CDR2 (germline): SGHKS, YYEKEE (reference sequence). The CDR3 runs to 16 residues. CDR3 sequence (DNA): TGTGCCAGCAGCCATCGTGGGACAGGGGAGGTCGGGGAGCTGTTTTTT. It yields the protein CASSHRGTGEVGELFF.

The V and J genes are TRBV7-8 and TRBJ2-7; 8 bases are a match to TRBD2. After removal of 5 bases from V and 6 bases from J, the junction contained 15 bases not matched to a gene. The CDR3 covers 16 residues. Germline V CDR1 and CDR2: SGHVS, FQNEAQ. In nucleotides, the CDR3 is TGTGCCAGCAGCCCACGTCCGCCGCGGGGGGCCGGCGAGCAGTACTTC. Its protein is CASSPRPPRGAGEQYF.

The rearrangement links TRBV13 to TRBJ2-7; 9 nucleotides line up with TRBD1. Germline values: CDR1 PRHDT, CDR2 FYEKMQ (reference sequence). The CDR3 runs 14 residues. V shed 3 bases and J 7 bases; nucleotides not matched to a gene: 7. The CDR3 here is CASSFRDRAGEQYF. CDR3 nucleotides: TGTGCCAGCAGCTTTCGGGACAGGGCAGGTGAGCAGTACTTC.

The gene calls are TRBV5-1 and TRBJ2-7, with D hard to call. The CDR3 contains 14 residues. Per germline, CDR1 SGHRS and CDR2 YFSETQ. Trimming cost V 0 bases and J 0 bases, with 7 bases left between them. The CDR3 nucleotides are TGCGCCAGCAGCTTGGGTACTGTCTCCTACGAGCAGTACTTC. Its translation: CASSLGTVSYEQYF.

The chain uses TRBV24-1 and TRBJ2-1; 7 nucleotides agree with TRBD1. Trimming at V came to 7 bases and at J to 2 bases, leaving 7 bases not matched to a gene. The CDR3 length is 15 residues. The V gene's germline CDR1 is KGHDR and CDR2 SFDVKD. The chain's CDR3 is CATRARTGAYNEQFF. In DNA, the CDR3 is TGTGCCACCAGGGCAAGGACAGGAGCCTACAATGAGCAGTTCTTC.

The J gene is TRBJ1-2, the V gene TRBV5-1, with 8 bases that match TRBD1. This CDR3 is built from 21 residues. Trimming removed 3 bases from V and 4 bases from J; junction bases left unmatched: 26. Germline-derived CDR1 and CDR2 are SGHRS and YFSETQ. CDR3 loop: CASSYHPRPGQETIGGYGYTF. The CDR3 region has the DNA TGCGCCAGCAGCTACCACCCTCGCCCGGGACAGGAGACAATAGGGGGCTATGGCTACACCTTC.

V gene TRBV5-1 combines with J gene TRBJ1-6; TRBD1 agrees at 9 bases. Trimming cost V 4 bases and J 10 bases; bases outside gene matches: 9. The CDR3 is 15 residues long. The germline CDR1 and CDR2 sequences are SGHRS and YFSETQ. CDR3 protein: CASSAKGQGGSPLHF. CDR3 nucleotides: TGCGCCAGCAGCGCAAAGGGACAGGGAGGGTCACCCCTCCACTTT.

V and J are TRBV7-9 and TRBJ2-7, with D perhaps TRBD2 (5 bases). The CDR3 totals 15 residues. The V gene's germline CDR1 is SEHNR and CDR2 FQNEAQ (reference sequence). Trimming took 5 bases from V and 7 from J, leaving 21 bases between them. The CDR3 DNA follows: TGTGCCAGCAGCGCTCCTACCGGGAACCCTAATGAGCAGTACTTC. Its translation: CASSAPTGNPNEQYF.

The chain couples TRBV28 to TRBJ2-7; D is unclear. Germline V CDR1 and CDR2: MDHEN, SYDVKM. Trimming left V 3 bases short and J 0 bases short, with 12 bases between. This CDR3 region has 15 residues. In DNA form, the CDR3 reads TGTGCCAGCAGTTTTGGGCAGGAAACCTCCTACGAGCAGTACTTC. This sequence encodes CASSFGQETSYEQYF. Based on the CDR3 plus reference TRBV28 and TRBJ2-7, the full variable domain is DVKVTQSSRYLVKRTGEKVFLECVQDMDHENMFWYRQDPGLGLRLIYFSYDVKMKEKGDIPEGYSVSREKKERFSLILESASTNQTSMYLCASSFGQETSYEQYFGPGTRLTVT.

The V and J genes are TRBV7-9 and TRBJ1-3; possibly TRBD1 for D (6 bases). Per the germline V gene, CDR1 is SEHNR and CDR2 is FQNEAQ (reference sequence). V lost 5 bases and J 0 bases, leaving 17 bases between the germline ends. This CDR3 region has 17 residues. CDR3 region: CASSGDTTARSGNTIYF. The CDR3 coding sequence is TGTGCCAGCAGCGGGGACACTACGGCCCGCTCTGGAAACACCATATATTTT.

The J gene is TRBJ2-7, the V gene TRBV5-4; TRBD2 matches at 9 bases. Looked up from germline, CDR1 is SGHNT and CDR2 is YYREEE (reference sequence). The V gene end was trimmed by 5 bases and the J gene end by 0 bases; junction bases not matched to a gene: 6. The CDR3 contains 15 residues. The CDR3 region has the DNA TGTGCCAGCAGTCTACCGGGACTAGCCTCCTACGAGCAGTACTTC. As protein: CASSLPGLASYEQYF.

CDR3 sequence (DNA): TGTGCCAGAAGCCCCCCGACACAGATCCAGGAGACCCAGTACTTC. Translated, it gives CARSPPTQIQETQYF. The rearrangement uses TRBV5-3 and TRBJ2-5; D gene unclear. TRBV5-3 qualifies as an ORF whose function is uncertain. This CDR3 is built from 15 residues. V was pared by 4 bases and J by 5 bases, with 18 bases between.

This chain links TRBV7-2 with TRBJ2-1; 9 bases align to TRBD2. CDR3 size: 16 residues. V gave up 5 bases and J gave up 7 bases; unmatched junction bases: 12. Germline CDR1 reads SGHTA; CDR2 reads FQGNSA. This CDR3 reads CASSLSGTSPLNEQFF. The CDR3 DNA reads TGTGCCAGCAGCCTGTCCGGGACTAGCCCTTTAAATGAGCAGTTCTTC.

This clone was counted between two and nine times. The chain has TRBV5-1 and TRBJ2-7; TRBD1 is a possible D gene (6 bases). Per the germline V gene, CDR1 is SGHRS and CDR2 is YFSETQ. Trimming removed 3 bases at V and 0 bases at J, with 16 bases between. CDR3 size: 16 residues. The CDR3 sequence: CASSSRWGLSSYEQYF. For the CDR3, the DNA is TGCGCCAGCAGCTCCCGATGGGGGCTGAGCTCCTACGAGCAGTACTTC.

The genes are TRBV29-1 and TRBJ2-7; D is perhaps TRBD2 (6 bases). V lost 5 bases and J lost 7, with 18 bases in between. Germline assignment: CDR1 SQVTM and CDR2 ANQGSEA. The CDR3 totals 13 residues. The CDR3 region has the DNA TGCAGCGTTCTGGCGGGACCGTGGGAAGAGCAGTACTTC. Residues: CSVLAGPWEEQYF.

This clone appeared once. The chain couples TRBV2 to TRBJ2-1, with 10 nucleotides matching TRBD1. Per the germline V gene, CDR1 is SNHLY and CDR2 is FYNNEI. The CDR3 is made up of 15 amino acids. After removal of 5 bases from V and 2 bases from J, the junction contained 3 bases not matched to a gene. DNA of the CDR3: TGTGCCAGCAGTACCGGGACAGGGGCCTACAATGAGCAGTTCTTC. Its protein is CASSTGTGAYNEQFF.

The V gene is TRBV18, the J gene TRBJ2-1; maybe TRBD2 (6 bases). The CDR3 length is 13 residues. Germline V CDR1 and CDR2: KGHSH, LQKENI. V was cut by 3 bases and J by 7 bases, with 10 bases left in between. The CDR3 reads CASSPLEGNEQFF. The CDR3 bases are TGTGCCAGCTCACCCTTGGAGGGAAATGAGCAGTTCTTC.

The CDR3 protein is CASSQTGDTYNEQFF. CDR3 DNA: TGCGCCAGCAGCCAGACAGGGGATACCTACAATGAGCAGTTCTTC. The chain recombines TRBV4-3 with TRBJ2-1, with 8 nucleotides matching TRBD1. V dropped 3 bases and J dropped 2; count of bases not matched to a gene: 3. The CDR3 has 15 amino acids. Germline assignment: CDR1 LGHNA and CDR2 YSLEER.

The rearrangement uses TRBV6-5 and TRBJ1-1; no reliable D call. Germline values: CDR1 MNHEY, CDR2 SVGAGI. This CDR3 contains 14 residues. Deletions cut 6 bases from V and 11 bases from J, with 22 bases between. CDR3 residues: CASSPSSRFVWAFF. CDR3 bases: TGTGCCAGCAGCCCCTCATCGCGTTTCGTTTGGGCTTTCTTT.

This chain links TRBV28 with TRBJ2-2; possible D gene TRBD2, 7 bases. Germline V gives CDR1 MDHEN, CDR2 SYDVKM. The germline V and J ends were trimmed by 8 bases and 6 bases, with 10 bases remaining between them. This CDR3 is 12 amino acids long. CDR3 residues: CASLRGPGELFF. CDR3 in DNA: TGTGCCAGCTTGCGGGGGCCCGGGGAGCTGTTTTTT.

This chain joins TRBV6-5 and TRBJ1-6; 9 bases are shared with TRBD1. The CDR3 extends over 15 amino acids. Per the germline V gene, CDR1 is MNHEY and CDR2 is SVGAGI. The trim removed 6 bases at V and 1 base at J, leaving 1 base unmatched. The CDR3 sequence is CASRDRGSYNSPLHF. CDR3 in DNA: TGTGCCAGCAGGGACAGGGGTTCCTATAATTCACCCCTCCACTTT.

CDR3 nucleotides: TGTGCCAGCAGTTTAATCCCCGGGACTACGCAAGAGACCCAGTACTTC. Residues: CASSLIPGTTQETQYF. The chain links TRBV28 to TRBJ2-5; TRBD2 matches 7 bases. The germline V gene encodes CDR1 MDHEN and CDR2 SYDVKM. Trimming at V came to 2 bases and at J to 2 bases, leaving 8 bases not matched to a gene. The CDR3 is 16 residues long. The full variable domain, rest sourced from reference TRBV28 and TRBJ2-5, is DVKVTQSSRYLVKRTGEKVFLECVQDMDHENMFWYRQDPGLGLRLIYFSYDVKMKEKGDIPEGYSVSREKKERFSLILESASTNQTSMYLCASSLIPGTTQETQYFGPGTRLLVL.

The rearrangement links TRBV7-2 to TRBJ1-6, with D perhaps TRBD1 (6 bases). Germline V lookup: CDR1 SGHTA, CDR2 FQGNSA. Trimming took 2 bases from V and 14 from J, leaving 16 bases between them. The CDR3 contains 14 residues. The DNA of the CDR3 is TGTGCCAGCAGCTTATCAACAACCGGGACAACCCTCCACTTT. Its protein product is CASSLSTTGTTLHF.

CDR3 region: CATSRRQGEKLFF. The DNA of the CDR3 is TGTGCCACCAGCAGACGCCAGGGAGAAAAACTGTTTTTT. The rearrangement uses TRBV15 and TRBJ1-4; possible D gene TRBD1, 5 bases. The germline gives CDR1 LNHNV, CDR2 YYDKDF (reference sequence). V lost 2 bases, J lost 8 bases, and 9 bases lay in between. This CDR3 comprises 13 residues.